This T cell receptor beta chain was retrieved from a study of identical twins. Regarding the study as a whole: Abundant beta clonotypes from cord blood had fewer insertions, unlike memory repertoires, which showed none.

TCRdb fed the 5' RACE reads into MiXCR, producing one record per CDR3 protein. Of 700,000 or so distinct CDR3 sequences detected, about 20% appear once; the ten largest clones hold around 4.5%. Losses at the gene ends were 1 base for V and 2 bases for J; bases not matched to a gene: 10. The CDR3 runs 17 residues. CDR1 and CDR2 from the germline V gene are DFQATT and SNEGSKA (reference sequence). Points on this clonotype: Its target is unknown.

This sample also belongs to another study, concerning T cells expressing NK-cell markers. As that report states: In sorted CD3+CD56+NKG2C+, CD3+CD56+NKG2C- and CD3+CD56-NKG2C+ T cells, TCR beta repertoires were obtained. Seven of eight sequenced donors tested HCMV-seropositive; one tested seronegative.

Sample: PBMCs. V gene TRBV20-1 combines with J gene TRBJ2-4, with 8 bases fitting TRBD1. The sequence came from a woman under 30 in good health. DNA for the CDR3: TGCAGTGCTAGAGGAACAGGGGGTGATGGGACCAAAAACATTCAGTACTTC. Translated, it gives CSARGTGGDGTKNIQYF.